Following are 22 T cell receptor beta chains from one sample sequenced in a study of memory CD4+ T cells and cytomegalovirus serostatus. The sort gate was single viable CD3+CD4+CD8-CD45RO+ cells for memory CD4+ T cells. The method was immunoSEQ multiplex PCR; TCRdb's version includes in-frame clones alone and lacks a portion of them. The sample gives tens of thousands of clones, over 75% of which show up once; about 0.8% is in the top ten. Specimen: memory CD4+ T cells from blood. Source of these receptors: an adult in good health and CMV-seronegative.

The CDR3 loop reads CASSWRVDYTYEQYF. CDR3 bases: TGTGCCAGCAGCTGGAGGGTGGACTATACCTACGAGCAGTACTTC. The chain is built from TRBV11-2 and TRBJ2-7; possibly TRBD2 for D (6 bases). Germline V lookup: CDR1 SGHAT, CDR2 FQNNGV. Deletions cut 4 bases from V and 2 bases from J, with 15 bases between. CDR3 length equals 15 residues. Variable domain in full (rest from reference TRBV11-2 and TRBJ2-7): EAGVAQSPRYKIIEKRQSVAFWCNPISGHATLYWYQQILGQGPKLLIQFQNNGVVDDSQLPKDRFSAERLKGVDSTLKIQPAKLEDSAVYLCASSWRVDYTYEQYFGPGTRLTVT.

CDR3 in amino acids: CASSPSALKTNEKLFF. In DNA, the CDR3 is TGTGCCAGCTCACCGTCGGCCCTCAAAACTAATGAAAAACTGTTTTTT. The chain combines TRBV18 with TRBJ1-4; D is uncertain. Trimming cost V 3 bases and J 1 base, with 12 bases left between them. CDR1 and CDR2 (germline): KGHSH, LQKENI. The CDR3 has 16 residues.

The CDR3 DNA reads TGTGCCAGCAGCCGGGGAGTTCTCTACGAGCAGTACTTC. Its translation is CASSRGVLYEQYF. V is TRBV11-2 and J is TRBJ2-7, with D perhaps TRBD2 (5 bases). V dropped 5 bases and J dropped 3 bases, with 11 bases sitting between them. CDR1 is SGHAT and CDR2 is FQNNGV in the germline V gene. The CDR3 covers 13 residues.

CDR3 sequence: CASSLPGGANEKLFF. The CDR3, as DNA: TGCGCCAGCAGCTTGCCAGGGGGGGCTAATGAAAAACTGTTTTTT. The V call is TRBV5-1, the J call TRBJ1-4; 7 bases align to TRBD1. CDR1 is SGHRS, CDR2 YFSETQ, per germline. The CDR3 is made up of 15 amino acids. V shed 1 base and J 3 bases; nucleotides not matched to a gene: 3.

This chain joins TRBV2 and TRBJ1-4, with D maybe TRBD1 (5 bases). This CDR3 comprises 15 residues. In germline, CDR1 is SNHLY, CDR2 FYNNEI. V dropped 6 bases and J dropped 4 bases, with 15 bases sitting between them. CDR3 sequence (DNA): TGTGCCAGCAGAGTGACAGAATTAAATAATGAAAAACTGTTTTTT. Translation: CASRVTELNNEKLFF.

V and J are TRBV10-2 and TRBJ1-2; 7 nucleotides line up with TRBD1. CDR3 length: 13 amino acids. Germline trimming cut 4 bases from V and 3 bases from J; bases unmatched to any gene: 2. CDR1 WSHSY and CDR2 SAAADI come from the germline V gene. The CDR3 DNA follows: TGCGCCAGCAGTGGGACAGGAGACTATGGCTACACCTTC. Translated, it gives CASSGTGDYGYTF.

This rearrangement joins TRBV5-1 to TRBJ2-3; maybe TRBD2 (6 bases). Germline assignment: CDR1 SGHRS and CDR2 YFSETQ. V lost 4 bases to trimming and J lost 1 base, with 7 bases between them. The CDR3 runs 13 residues. CDR3 sequence (DNA): TGCGCCAGCAGCATAGCGGGCACAGATACGCAGTATTTT. Translating gives CASSIAGTDTQYF. Complete variable domain (other parts from reference TRBV5-1 and TRBJ2-3): KAGVTQTPRYLIKTRGQQVTLSCSPISGHRSVSWYQQTPGQGLQFLFEYFSETQRNKGNFPGRFSGRQFSNSRSEMNVSTLELGDSALYLCASSIAGTDTQYFGPGTRLTVL.

The chain couples TRBV5-1 to TRBJ2-7; D not certain. The CDR3 consists of 14 residues. Germline V CDR1 and CDR2: SGHRS, YFSETQ. Trimming shortened V by 0 bases and J by 2 bases, and 9 bases separated the two germline ends. CDR3: CASSLDPLAYEQYF. As DNA, the CDR3 is TGCGCCAGCAGCTTGGATCCCCTAGCCTACGAGCAGTACTTC.

J is TRBJ2-7 and V is TRBV28; the D is unclear. V was trimmed by 6 bases and J by 2 bases, leaving 8 bases between them. From germline, CDR1 is MDHEN and CDR2 SYDVKM. This CDR3 contains 12 residues. Here the CDR3 reads CASRLVPYEQYF. The CDR3 DNA reads TGTGCCAGCAGATTAGTCCCCTACGAGCAGTACTTC.

The CDR3 protein is CASSRTEGSYEQYF. CDR3 nucleotides: TGTGCCAGCAGCAGGACGGAGGGCTCCTACGAGCAGTACTTC. The gene calls are TRBV7-8 and TRBJ2-7; possibly TRBD2 for D (6 bases). Per the germline V gene, CDR1 is SGHVS and CDR2 is FQNEAQ. CDR3 length: 14 amino acids. Trimming took 5 bases from V and 0 from J, leaving 11 bases between them. The full variable domain, in which reference TRBV7-8 and TRBJ2-7 provide the parts outside the CDR3, is GAGVSQSPRYKVAKRGQDVALRCDPISGHVSLFWYQQALGQGPEFLTYFQNEAQLDKSGLPSDRFFAERPEGSVSTLKIQRTQQEDSAVYLCASSRTEGSYEQYFGPGTRLTVT.

This rearrangement joins TRBV6-1 to TRBJ2-1; TRBD2 matches 11 bases. The germline gives CDR1 MNHNS, CDR2 SASEGT. V was clipped by 10 bases and J by 4 bases; unmatched bases: 9. CDR3 length: 15 residues. The CDR3 region has the DNA TGTGCCACCGATAGGGGACTAGCGGTATACAATGAGCAGTTCTTC. It translates to CATDRGLAVYNEQFF.

The chain links TRBV4-1 to TRBJ2-7; possible D gene TRBD1, 5 bases. V shed 1 base and J shed 6 bases, with 16 bases lying between them. CDR1 is MGHRA and CDR2 is YSYEKL in the germline V gene. The CDR3 loop spans 15 amino acids. CDR3 nucleotides: TGCGCCAGCAGCCAAGGCGCCAGGGAACCTATCGAGCAGTACTTC. Translating it yields CASSQGAREPIEQYF.

This sequence joins TRBV7-6 and TRBJ1-2; possibly TRBD1 for D (5 bases). This CDR3 comprises 14 residues. Per germline, CDR1 SGHVS and CDR2 FNYEAQ. Trimming took off 3 bases at V and 7 bases at J, with 15 bases between the two ends. The CDR3 sequence: CASSFEQDMGGYTF. CDR3 DNA sequence: TGTGCCAGCAGCTTCGAGCAGGACATGGGTGGCTACACCTTC.

The chain uses TRBV5-1 and TRBJ1-1; 7 nucleotides align to TRBD1. The germline CDR1 and CDR2 sequences are SGHRS and YFSETQ. This CDR3 is 13 amino acids long. Trimming removed 7 bases from V and 3 bases from J; junction bases left unmatched: 6. In nucleotides, the CDR3 is TGCGCCAGCGGACGACAGGGCGACACTGAAGCTTTCTTT. Residues: CASGRQGDTEAFF.

V is TRBV25-1 and J is TRBJ2-7; 12 nucleotides align to TRBD1. This CDR3 comprises 16 residues. The germline V gene encodes CDR1 MGHDK and CDR2 SYGVNS. Losses at the gene ends were 8 bases for V and 0 bases for J; bases not matched to a gene: 8. CDR3 nucleotides: TGTGCCAGCTCCCCTCCGGGACAGGGGGCCTCCTACGAGCAGTACTTC. It encodes CASSPPGQGASYEQYF.

This clone is labeled as medium-sized. The chain has TRBV6-6 and TRBJ1-1; D is unclear. Trimming took 2 bases from V and 6 from J, leaving 13 bases between them. CDR1 and CDR2 from the germline V gene are MNHNY and SVGAGI (reference sequence). This CDR3 region has 14 residues. CDR3 protein: CASSYDLVQSEAFF. The CDR3 nucleotides are TGTGCCAGCAGTTACGACCTTGTACAGTCTGAAGCTTTCTTT.

The J gene is TRBJ1-5, the V gene TRBV19, with D possibly matching TRBD1 (6 bases). The CDR3 spans 19 residues. CDR1 is LNHDA, CDR2 SQIVND, per germline (reference sequence). V lost 7 bases and J lost 0, with 25 bases in between. The CDR3: CASNRGGPGVRYSNQPQHF. The CDR3 DNA reads as TGTGCCAGTAACCGGGGAGGGCCAGGGGTGAGGTATAGCAATCAGCCCCAGCATTTT.

V gene TRBV19 combines with J gene TRBJ2-1, with TRBD2 identical over 9 bases. V lost 3 bases, J lost 9 bases, and 9 bases stayed unmatched. The CDR3 sequence is 15 residues long. The germline gives CDR1 LNHDA, CDR2 SQIVND (reference sequence). The chain's CDR3 is CASSIRGRGKGEQFF. CDR3 sequence (DNA): TGTGCCAGTAGTATCCGCGGGAGGGGTAAAGGTGAGCAGTTCTTC.

The chain links TRBV7-2 to TRBJ2-7, with a possible D match to TRBD2 (6 bases). The V end was cut by 1 base, the J end by 3 bases, with 13 bases between. CDR1 SGHTA and CDR2 FQGNSA come from the germline V gene. The CDR3 covers 15 residues. CDR3 nucleotide sequence: TGTGCCAGCAGCTTAGGTCGGGGGATCGGCTACGAGCAGTACTTC. The encoded protein is CASSLGRGIGYEQYF. The variable domain in full, completed from reference TRBV7-2 and TRBJ2-7, reads GAGVSQSPSNKVTEKGKDVELRCDPISGHTALYWYRQSLGQGLEFLIYFQGNSAPDKSGLPSDRFSAERTGGSVSTLTIQRTQQEDSAVYLCASSLGRGIGYEQYFGPGTRLTVT.

The V and J genes are TRBV5-5 and TRBJ1-2, with D unclear. Germline V gene lookup returns CDR1 SGHKS and CDR2 YYEKEE (reference sequence). With 0 bases removed from V and 6 bases from J, the gap between germline ends came to 9 bases. This CDR3 region has 13 residues. CDR3 region: CASSLAAVDGYTF. As DNA, the CDR3 is TGTGCCAGCAGCTTGGCGGCAGTAGATGGCTACACCTTC. The full variable domain, rest sourced from reference TRBV5-5 and TRBJ1-2, is DAGVTQSPTHLIKTRGQQVTLRCSPISGHKSVSWYQQVLGQGPQFIFQYYEKEERGRGNFPDRFSARQFPNYSSELNVNALLLGDSALYLCASSLAAVDGYTFGSGTRLTVV.

This CDR3 reads CASSQDLSGEQYF. CDR3 nucleotides: TGTGCCAGCAGCCAAGACTTATCGGGCGAGCAGTACTTC. J is TRBJ2-7 and V is TRBV4-2; D unresolved. The germline CDR1 and CDR2 sequences are LGHNA and YNFKEQ. The V end lost 0 bases, the J end lost 6 bases, and 9 bases lay between the germline ends. The CDR3 covers 13 residues.

The chain is built from TRBV7-9 and TRBJ2-2; 12 bases line up with TRBD2. Per germline, CDR1 SEHNR and CDR2 FQNEAQ (reference sequence). The CDR3 loop spans 15 amino acids. Trimming cost V 5 bases and J 5 bases; bases outside gene matches: 3. The CDR3 DNA reads as TGTGCCAGCAGCCGACTAGCGGGAGAGACCGGGGAGCTGTTTTTT. It is translated as CASSRLAGETGELFF.